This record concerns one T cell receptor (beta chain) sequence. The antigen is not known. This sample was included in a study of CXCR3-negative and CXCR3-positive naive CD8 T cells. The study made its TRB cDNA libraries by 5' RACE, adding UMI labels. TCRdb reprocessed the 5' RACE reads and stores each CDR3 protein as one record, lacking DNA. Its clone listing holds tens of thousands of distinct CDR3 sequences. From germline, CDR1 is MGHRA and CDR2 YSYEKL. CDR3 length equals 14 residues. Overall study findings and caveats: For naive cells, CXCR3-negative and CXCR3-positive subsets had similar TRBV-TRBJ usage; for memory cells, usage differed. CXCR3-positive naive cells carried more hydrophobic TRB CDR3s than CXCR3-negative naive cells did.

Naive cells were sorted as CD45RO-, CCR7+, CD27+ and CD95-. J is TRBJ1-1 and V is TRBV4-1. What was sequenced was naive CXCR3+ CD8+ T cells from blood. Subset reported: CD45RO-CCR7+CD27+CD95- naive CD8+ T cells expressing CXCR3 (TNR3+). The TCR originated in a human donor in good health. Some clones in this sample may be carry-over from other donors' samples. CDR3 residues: CASSQVHGNTEAFF.